This T cell receptor (beta chain) is from a study of T-cell reconstitution after alpha-beta-depleted transplantation in children (dated by TCRdb to 2016 to 2017). Study-level background: The study quantitatively tracked T-cell immune reconstitution after TCRalphabeta/CD19-depleted allogeneic hematopoietic cell transplantation in children using TCR repertoire profiling. Findings and caveats that apply to the study as a whole: The apparently early alphabetaT-cell count recovery about two months after transplant was reportedly dependent on only several hundred rapidly expanded clones derived from non-depleted graft cells. The high TCRbeta diversity at day 60 in some patients was ascribed to recipient T cells and intrathymic progenitors that had survived conditioning. Over the following months the frequencies of hyperexpanded clones went down, and after one year T-cell counts and TCRbeta diversity were mostly credited to newly produced T cells.

To prepare the library, PCR was applied. The data were produced on an Illumina HiSeq 2500. Molecular barcoding was employed in the preparation of TCR libraries, with unique molecular identifiers being used to normalize TCRbeta repertoire quantification. TCRdb reanalyzed the raw reads on its own, using fastp at Q25 for trimming and MiXCR for clone calling, and kept in-frame beta chains. Each entry merges the rows of one CDR3 protein and shows their most common DNA and genes. This sample has around 370,000 distinct CDR3 sequences in its table, and roughly 16% of those were observed once. Jointly, the top ten make up approximately 44% of the sample. The intended sense of this specimen's treatment or condition label: allogeneic hematopoietic cell transplantation with graft depleted of TCRalphabeta T cells and CD19 B cells. Transplant recipients were children who received TCRalphabeta/CD19-depleted allogeneic hematopoietic cell grafts.

Worth noting for this clonotype: It lacks a known antigen. It has no much larger one-base neighbor in the sample; base qualities were not kept.

The CDR3 runs 20 residues from the cysteine to the phenylalanine. Only CDR3 DNA is held: 60 bases, read in frame from base 1. The sample here was PBMCs, mostly from graft donor cells, taken 360 days after TCRalphabeta/CD19-depleted stem cell transplant. Recombination linked TRBV21-1 to TRBJ2-3; TRBD2, the D gene given by the table, was not confirmed from the DNA. TRBV21-1 is a pseudogene segment. The clonotype was recovered from a male patient between 2 and 15 years old who had a stem cell transplant for acute lymphoblastic leukemia, so the T cells may come from the graft donor. Read as DNA, the sequence is TGTGCCAGCAGCAAATTTACCAGGATGGGAGCGGGACCTAGCACAGATACGCAGTATTTT. It encodes CASSKFTRMGAGPSTDTQYF.